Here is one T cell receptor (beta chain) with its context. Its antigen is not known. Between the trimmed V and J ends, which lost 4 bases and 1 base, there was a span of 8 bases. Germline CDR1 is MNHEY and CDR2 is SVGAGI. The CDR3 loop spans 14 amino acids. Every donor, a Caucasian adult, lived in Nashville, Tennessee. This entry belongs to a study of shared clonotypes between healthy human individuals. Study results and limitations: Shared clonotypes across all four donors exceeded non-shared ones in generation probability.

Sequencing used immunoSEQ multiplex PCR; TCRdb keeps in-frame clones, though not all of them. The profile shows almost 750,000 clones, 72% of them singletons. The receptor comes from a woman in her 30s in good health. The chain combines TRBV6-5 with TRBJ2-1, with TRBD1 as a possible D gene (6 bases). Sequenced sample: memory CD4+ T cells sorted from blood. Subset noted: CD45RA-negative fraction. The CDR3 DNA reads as TGTGCCAGCAGTTCAACAGGGTCCTACAATGAGCAGTTCTTC. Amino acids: CASSSTGSYNEQFF.